This T cell receptor (beta chain) appears in the sequencing data of a study of cytomegalovirus exposure and HLA in healthy donors. Background on the study: Within an early data release were tens of millions of unique TCRs drawn from HLA-typed donors. Study-wide findings and caveats: In vitro assays verified that three CMV-associated chains recognized CMV antigens specifically. The authors reported that TCR beta sequences could predict HLA-A and HLA-B alleles. These predictions were accurate for most subjects in the first cohort.

The PCR was carried out with 60 Vbeta primers and 13 Jbeta primers. Libraries were prepared by immunoSEQ multiplex PCR; TCRdb keeps only in-frame clonotypes and omits some of them. The repertoire includes under 90,000 clones, roughly 75% of them detected once, and roughly 2% sits in the top ten. On this clone: Its target is unknown.

CDR3 length: 14 residues. With 1 base removed from V and 0 bases from J, the gap between germline ends came to 7 bases. Looked up from germline, CDR1 is SGDLS and CDR2 is YYNGEE. Sequenced sample: PBMCs. This sequence joins TRBV9 and TRBJ1-1, with D unresolved. This receptor was identified in a man aged 35-49 years in good health and CMV-seronegative. In DNA form, the CDR3 reads TGTGCCAGCAGCGTATTAGACATGAACACTGAAGCTTTCTTT. This codes for CASSVLDMNTEAFF.